A single TCR beta chain is shown here with its context. Primers: 60 Vbeta forward and 13 Jbeta reverse. The assay was immunoSEQ multiplex PCR, and TCRdb's table has in-frame clones only and misses some. The table lists roughly 64,000 clones. The sample belongs to a study of cytomegalovirus exposure and HLA in healthy donors. The clonotype originates from a woman younger than 35 in good health and CMV-seronegative. Sequenced: PBMCs.

The CDR3 DNA follows: TGTGCCAGCAGTGAGCGGCAGGGGACTATAACTTTCTTT. It codes for CASSERQGTITFF. The J gene is TRBJ1-1, the V gene TRBV25-1; D is possibly TRBD1 (6 bases). There are 13 residues in the CDR3. Germline loops: CDR1 MGHDK, CDR2 SYGVNS. Trimming removed 3 bases from V and 12 bases from J, with 17 bases in between.